The entry below gives a single TCR beta chain sequence along with its context. Its specificity is not known. CDR1 and CDR2 (germline): LGHNA, YSLEER. The CDR3 sequence is 17 residues long. This sample was included in a study of T cells expressing NK-cell markers. Study-wide background: Source material for TCR beta repertoires consisted of sorted CD3+CD56+NKG2C+, CD3+CD56+NKG2C- and CD3+CD56-NKG2C+ T cells. Study-level findings and limits: In roughly 6 donors, dominant CD3+CD56+NKG2C+ clones formed 1.0-7.0% of CD8+ cells.

TCRdb reprocessed the 5' RACE reads; each CDR3 protein has one entry and no DNA is given. The listing contains hundreds of thousands of distinct CDR3 sequences. The clonotype originates from a man between 18 and 29 years old in good health. The rearrangement joins TRBV4-3 to TRBJ2-1; TCRdb outputs TRBD1, but without DNA this stays unchecked. Sequencing was carried out using blood T cells: a sorted CD56 or NKG2C T cell subset, CD4+ or CD8+ T cells, or bulk PBMC T cells (not recorded which). This CDR3 is CASSQEVARGPNNEQFF.